The clone carrying this TCR beta chain was counted only a few times. Its cognate antigen is unknown. This CDR3 has 14 amino acids. The germline V gene has CDR1 SQVTM and CDR2 ANQGSEA. With V trimmed by 6 bases and J by 7 bases, 7 bases remained unmatched. This entry belongs to a study of cytomegalovirus exposure and HLA in healthy donors. Study results and caveats: Later analysis suggested most CMV-associated TCR beta chains were HLA-restricted. Reports described diagnosis of cytomegalovirus status by the classifier as highly specific and sensitive. TCR beta V- and J-gene trimming, according to a later analysis, was linked to a missense DCLRE1C variant.

PCR was performed using 60 Vbeta and 13 Jbeta primers. The repertoire was sequenced with immunoSEQ multiplex PCR; TCRdb's copy has only in-frame clones and lacks some. The table shows roughly 170,000 clones, with about 80% occurring only once. The genes are TRBV29-1 and TRBJ2-1, with 12 bases identical to TRBD2. This TCR was recovered from a woman aged 30 to 39 in good health and CMV-seronegative. Sequenced sample: PBMCs. CDR3 amino acids: CSVETSGSPNEQFF. The CDR3, as DNA: TGCAGCGTCGAGACTAGCGGGAGTCCGAATGAGCAGTTCTTC.